The 16 T cell receptor beta chains below were found in one sample sequenced in a study of CD8+CD57+ T cells in acquired aplastic anemia. Researchers used genomic DNA as the template to profile TCR beta VDJ and CDR3. MiXCR, applied by TCRdb to the reads, yields one record per CDR3 protein. The sample yields more than 150,000 distinct CDR3 sequences, 35% to 50% seen once. Material for sequencing was sorted CD4+, CD8+, or CD8+CD57+ T cells (not recorded which) from PBMCs. Source of these receptors: a human donor in good health.

A few counts support this clonotype. V usage is TRBV7-8 and J usage is TRBJ2-7, with no clear D. Germline V lookup: CDR1 SGHVS, CDR2 FQNEAQ. The V end was cut by 3 bases, the J end by 2 bases, with 5 bases between. The CDR3 totals 12 residues. CDR3 amino acids: CASSFGTYEQYF. As DNA, the CDR3 is TGTGCCAGCAGCTTTGGGACCTACGAGCAGTACTTC.

This clonotype has a handful of counts. The chain recombines TRBV28 with TRBJ1-5; tentative D call: TRBD1 (6 bases). The germline V and J ends were trimmed by 5 bases and 0 bases, with 11 bases remaining between them. This CDR3 region has 15 residues. Germline V CDR1 and CDR2: MDHEN, SYDVKM. The CDR3 sequence is CASSLGTLSNQPQHF. The CDR3 DNA follows: TGTGCCAGCAGTCTCGGGACACTTAGCAATCAGCCCCAGCATTTT. Full variable domain (missing parts from reference TRBV28 and TRBJ1-5): DVKVTQSSRYLVKRTGEKVFLECVQDMDHENMFWYRQDPGLGLRLIYFSYDVKMKEKGDIPEGYSVSREKKERFSLILESASTNQTSMYLCASSLGTLSNQPQHFGDGTRLSIL.

At least ten counts were recorded for this clonotype. The V and J genes are TRBV29-1 and TRBJ1-2; 7 nucleotides align to TRBD1. With V trimmed by 4 bases and J by 9 bases, 23 bases remained unmatched. This CDR3 is 17 amino acids long. The germline V gene has CDR1 SQVTM and CDR2 ANQGSEA. CDR3 DNA sequence: TGCAGCGTTGTATCCAGACAGGGTTCGTCGCGGTTGGGGAGCTACACCTTC. Its translation is CSVVSRQGSSRLGSYTF. The full variable domain, completed using reference TRBV29-1 and TRBJ1-2, is SAVISQKPSRDICQRGTSLTIQCQVDSQVTMMFWYRQQPGQSLTLIATANQGSEATYESGFVIDKFPISRPNLTFSTLTVSNMSPEDSSIYLCSVVSRQGSSRLGSYTFGSGTRLTVV.

This clonotype was recorded at least ten times. V is TRBV19 and J is TRBJ2-3; 9 positions agree with TRBD2. The CDR3 covers 17 residues. Per germline, CDR1 LNHDA and CDR2 SQIVND (reference sequence). With V trimmed by 1 base and J by 4 bases, 9 bases remained unmatched. The CDR3 sequence is CASSIGTGGRAADTQYF. The CDR3, as DNA: TGTGCCAGTAGTATAGGAACTGGCGGGAGGGCGGCAGATACGCAGTATTTT.

This clonotype occurred many times. V is TRBV4-2 and J is TRBJ2-3, with unresolved D. Germline values: CDR1 LGHNA, CDR2 YNFKEQ. Trimming removed 0 bases at V and 4 bases at J, with 5 bases between. This CDR3 comprises 13 residues. CDR3 coding DNA: TGTGCCAGCAGCCAAGAAGGGCCAGATACGCAGTATTTT. This sequence encodes CASSQEGPDTQYF.

Many counts were recorded for this clonotype. As DNA, the CDR3 is TGTGCCAGCAGTGAATCTGGGACAGGGAAAAACATTCAGTACTTC. Residues: CASSESGTGKNIQYF. V and J are TRBV25-1 and TRBJ2-4; 9 positions agree with TRBD1. Trimming took 1 base from V and 4 from J; bases not matched to a gene: 2. In germline, CDR1 is MGHDK, CDR2 SYGVNS. This CDR3 is built from 15 residues.

The table lists this clonotype with many counts. The rearrangement uses TRBV28 and TRBJ2-5; D is uncertain. CDR3 length: 13 residues. The germline V gene has CDR1 MDHEN and CDR2 SYDVKM. The V gene lost 1 base and the J gene lost 2 bases, with 5 bases spanning the gap. For the CDR3, the DNA is TGTGCCAGCAGTTTATACGGGCAAGAGACCCAGTACTTC. Encoded protein: CASSLYGQETQYF. Full variable domain (remainder filled in from reference TRBV28 and TRBJ2-5): DVKVTQSSRYLVKRTGEKVFLECVQDMDHENMFWYRQDPGLGLRLIYFSYDVKMKEKGDIPEGYSVSREKKERFSLILESASTNQTSMYLCASSLYGQETQYFGPGTRLLVL.

This clonotype has ten or more counts. J is TRBJ2-3 and V is TRBV19; D is uncertain. The germline V gene encodes CDR1 LNHDA and CDR2 SQIVND (reference sequence). V was shortened by 5 bases and J by 0 bases, with 9 bases between the two germline ends. The CDR3 runs to 14 residues. The CDR3 loop reads CASSYGRSTDTQYF. The DNA for the CDR3 is TGTGCCAGTAGTTACGGTAGGAGCACAGATACGCAGTATTTT.

The V gene is TRBV6-2 or TRBV6-3, the J gene TRBJ2-1, with 9 bases lining up with TRBD2. The V and J ends lost 2 bases and 6 bases, in that order; junction bases with no gene match: 11. The CDR3 contains 17 residues. Germline V gene sequence: CDR1 MNHEY, CDR2 SVGEGT. CDR3 loop: CASSYVLAGDVGNEQFF. The CDR3 DNA sequence: TGTGCCAGCAGTTACGTATTAGCGGGAGACGTGGGCAATGAGCAGTTCTTC.

This clonotype was observed a few times. The chain carries TRBV5-5 and TRBJ2-2; 10 positions agree with TRBD2. V shed 0 bases and J 4 bases; nucleotides not matched to a gene: 3. Looked up from germline, CDR1 is SGHKS and CDR2 is YYEKEE (reference sequence). This CDR3 is built from 16 residues. The CDR3 reads CASSLVLAGPTGELFF. The CDR3 DNA reads TGTGCCAGCAGCTTGGTACTAGCGGGACCCACCGGGGAGCTGTTTTTT.

This clonotype has at least ten counts. The V gene is TRBV28, the J gene TRBJ2-5, with D tentatively TRBD2 (5 bases). V lost 7 bases to trimming and J lost 3 bases, with 9 bases between them. This CDR3 spans 12 amino acids. Germline CDR1 is MDHEN and CDR2 is SYDVKM. The CDR3 here is CASTSSKETQYF. As DNA, the CDR3 is TGTGCCAGCACTAGCAGTAAAGAGACCCAGTACTTC.

This clonotype showed up many times. The chain recombines TRBV12-3 or TRBV12-4 with TRBJ1-4, with no clear D. Trimming removed 8 bases at V and 6 bases at J, with 16 bases between. The CDR3 contains 14 residues. The DNA of the CDR3 is TGTGCCAGCCGTCAGGCCACGAGGCATGAAAAACTGTTTTTT. This translates into CASRQATRHEKLFF.

The genes are TRBV7-2 and TRBJ1-2; TRBD1 matches 9 bases. The V segment lost 3 bases and the J segment 1 base; nucleotides outside the gene matches: 3. Germline loops: CDR1 SGHTA, CDR2 FQGNSA. This CDR3 is 15 amino acids long. The CDR3 here is CASSFGTGLNYGYTF. The DNA of the CDR3 is TGTGCCAGCAGCTTCGGGACAGGGCTTAACTATGGCTACACCTTC.

Worth noting for this clonotype: At one end the junction does not follow the germline gene, possibly because of a read error. The chain has TRBV18 and TRBJ2-1, with 12 bases matching TRBD1. The length of the CDR3 is 17 residues. Germline assignment: CDR1 KGHSH and CDR2 LQKENI. CDR3 protein: CASSPATTGTGGNERFF. Written as DNA, the CDR3 is TGTGCCAGCTCACCGGCAACTACCGGGACAGGGGGCAATGAGCGGTTCTTC.

This clonotype was recorded at least ten times. The gene calls are TRBV7-2 and TRBJ2-7; 7 nucleotides match TRBD1. This CDR3 is 15 amino acids long. Germline values: CDR1 SGHTA, CDR2 FQGNSA. The trim removed 1 base at V and 0 bases at J, leaving 3 bases unmatched. The CDR3: CASSLEAGGSYEQYF. The CDR3 DNA sequence: TGTGCCAGCAGCTTAGAGGCAGGGGGCTCCTACGAGCAGTACTTC. The variable domain in full, with the rest retrieved from reference TRBV7-2 and TRBJ2-7, is GAGVSQSPSNKVTEKGKDVELRCDPISGHTALYWYRQSLGQGLEFLIYFQGNSAPDKSGLPSDRFSAERTGGSVSTLTIQRTQQEDSAVYLCASSLEAGGSYEQYFGPGTRLTVT.

This clonotype came up a few times. The chain employs TRBV30 and TRBJ2-7, with 8 bases lining up with TRBD2. CDR1 and CDR2 (germline): GTSNPN, SVGIG (reference sequence). Trimming at V came to 1 base and at J to 5 bases, leaving 10 bases not matched to a gene. The CDR3 consists of 15 residues. This CDR3 is CAWSGEIAGLDEQYF. CDR3 DNA: TGTGCCTGGAGTGGAGAGATAGCGGGATTGGACGAGCAGTACTTC.